This record looks at one T cell receptor beta chain sequence and its context. Method: immunoSEQ multiplex PCR; TCRdb's copy keeps in-frame clones and lacks some. The profile covers about 160,000 clones, with approximately 79% appearing a single time and 7% to 10% taken by the ten largest. These data come from a study of blood T cell repertoires in COVID-19. The CDR3 length is 15 residues. V was clipped by 3 bases and J by 1 base; unmatched bases: 6. CDR1 is SGDLS and CDR2 is YYNGEE in the germline V gene. Followed longitudinally, the Seattle patients had been enrolled during active infection. The clonotype originates from a woman aged 60-75 years with COVID-19, enrolled during active disease. The V call is TRBV9, the J call TRBJ1-1; 7 bases agree with TRBD1. The sequenced sample was peripheral blood. The CDR3 protein is CASSAGGQRNTEAFF. The CDR3 bases are TGTGCCAGCAGCGCCGGGGGACAGCGGAACACTGAAGCTTTCTTT.